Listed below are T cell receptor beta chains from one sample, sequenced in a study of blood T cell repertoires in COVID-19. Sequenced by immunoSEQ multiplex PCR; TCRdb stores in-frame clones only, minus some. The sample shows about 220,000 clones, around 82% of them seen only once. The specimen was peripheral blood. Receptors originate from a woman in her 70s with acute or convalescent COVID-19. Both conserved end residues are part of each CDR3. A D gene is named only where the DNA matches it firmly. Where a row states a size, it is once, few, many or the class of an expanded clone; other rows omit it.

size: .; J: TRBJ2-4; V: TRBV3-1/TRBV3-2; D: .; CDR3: CASSPFVAKNIQYF; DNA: TGTGCCAGCAGCCCGTTTGTAGCCAAAAACATTCAGTACTTC
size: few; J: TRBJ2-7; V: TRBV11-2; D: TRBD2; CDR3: CASSMGSGGSYEQYF; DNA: TGTGCCAGCAGCATGGGAAGCGGGGGGTCCTACGAGCAGTACTTC
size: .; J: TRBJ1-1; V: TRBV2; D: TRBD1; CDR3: CASTGTALYEAFF; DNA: TGTGCCAGCACCGGGACAGCACTTTATGAAGCTTTCTTT
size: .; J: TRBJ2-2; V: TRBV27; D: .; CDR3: CASSLQQGRLNTGELFF; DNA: TGTGCCAGCAGTTTACAACAGGGACGGCTGAACACCGGGGAGCTGTTTTTT
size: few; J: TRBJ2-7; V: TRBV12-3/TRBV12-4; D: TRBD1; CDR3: CASSPRGPYEQYF; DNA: TGTGCCAGCAGTCCAAGGGGGCCCTACGAGCAGTACTTC
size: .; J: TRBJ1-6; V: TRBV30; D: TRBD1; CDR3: CAWNARDRGGGSPLHF; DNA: TGTGCCTGGAACGCCCGGGACAGGGGGGGTGGATCACCCCTCCACTTT
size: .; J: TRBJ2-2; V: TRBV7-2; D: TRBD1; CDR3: CASSVTGGAGELFF; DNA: TGTGCCAGCAGCGTCACAGGGGGAGCCGGGGAGCTGTTTTTT
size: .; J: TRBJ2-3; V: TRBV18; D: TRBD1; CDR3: CASSPLDRGNANTDTQYF; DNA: TGTGCCAGCTCACCACTGGACAGGGGGAATGCCAACACAGATACGCAGTATTTT
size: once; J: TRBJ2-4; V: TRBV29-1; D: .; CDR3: CSASDNRQYF; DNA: TGCAGCGCCTCAGATAATCGTCAGTACTTC
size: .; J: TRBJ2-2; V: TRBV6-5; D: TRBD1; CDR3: CASKAGTGFFGELFF; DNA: TGTGCCAGCAAGGCCGGGACAGGGTTTTTTGGGGAGCTGTTTTTT
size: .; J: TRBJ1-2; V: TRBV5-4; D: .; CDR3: CASSLDYGAGDGYTF; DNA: TGTGCCAGCAGCCTTGATTACGGGGCGGGGGATGGCTACACCTTC
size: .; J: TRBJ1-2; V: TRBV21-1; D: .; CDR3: CASSTFYRGNLYGYTF; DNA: TGTGCCAGCAGCACCTTCTACAGGGGTAACCTCTATGGCTACACCTTC
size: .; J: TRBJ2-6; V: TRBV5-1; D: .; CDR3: CASSLTGTTGANVLTF; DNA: TGCGCCAGCAGCCTTACCGGGACAACTGGGGCCAACGTCCTGACTTTC
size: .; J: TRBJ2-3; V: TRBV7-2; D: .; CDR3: CASSLAGGRDTQYF; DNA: TGTGCCAGCAGCTTAGCGGGGGGGCGGGATACGCAGTATTTT
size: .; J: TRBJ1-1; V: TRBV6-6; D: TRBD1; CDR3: CASSGPKGGAEAFF; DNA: TGTGCCAGCAGTGGTCCTAAAGGGGGCGCTGAAGCTTTCTTT
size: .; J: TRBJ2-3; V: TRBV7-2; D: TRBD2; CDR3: CASSDDISGVAQDTQYF; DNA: TGTGCCAGCAGCGACGATATTAGCGGGGTGGCCCAAGATACGCAGTATTTT
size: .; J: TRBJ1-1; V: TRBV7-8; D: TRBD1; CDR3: CASSSGTGVAVAEAFF; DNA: TGTGCCAGCAGCTCAGGGACAGGGGTTGCGGTTGCCGAAGCTTTCTTT
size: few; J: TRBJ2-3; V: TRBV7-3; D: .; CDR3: CASSLQGSTDTQYF; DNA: TGTGCCAGCAGCTTACAGGGTAGCACAGATACGCAGTATTTT
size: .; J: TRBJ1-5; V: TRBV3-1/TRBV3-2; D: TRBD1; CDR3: CASSQGQQGQPQHF; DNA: TGTGCCAGCAGCCAGGGACAGCAAGGGCAGCCCCAGCATTTT
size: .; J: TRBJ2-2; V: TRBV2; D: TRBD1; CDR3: CASSWTGATGELFF; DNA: TGTGCCAGCAGTTGGACAGGGGCCACCGGGGAGCTGTTTTTT
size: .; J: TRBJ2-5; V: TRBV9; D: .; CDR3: CASSVAGDPRETQYF; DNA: TGTGCCAGCAGCGTAGCGGGGGACCCGCGGGAGACCCAGTACTTC
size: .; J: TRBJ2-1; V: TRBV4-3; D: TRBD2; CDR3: CASSQQTSGAESFHEQFF; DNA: TGCGCCAGCAGCCAACAGACTAGCGGGGCCGAGTCGTTCCATGAGCAGTTCTTC
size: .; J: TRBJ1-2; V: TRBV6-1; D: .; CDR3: CASSEYDYAGYGYTF; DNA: TGTGCCAGCAGTGAATATGATTACGCGGGCTATGGCTACACCTTC
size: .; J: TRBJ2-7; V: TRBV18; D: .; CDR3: CASSPNSLPGGEQYF; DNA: TGTGCCAGCTCACCGAACTCTCTGCCCGGGGGCGAGCAGTACTTC
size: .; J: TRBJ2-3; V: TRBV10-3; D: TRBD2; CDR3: CATEGRGGGGDTQYF; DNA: TGTGCCACCGAGGGAAGAGGCGGGGGGGGAGATACGCAGTATTTT
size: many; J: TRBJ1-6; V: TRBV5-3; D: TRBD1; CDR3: CARSLLREGYRGWRNSPLHF; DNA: TGTGCCAGAAGCTTGCTGAGAGAAGGGTACAGGGGCTGGCGAAATTCACCCCTCCACTTT
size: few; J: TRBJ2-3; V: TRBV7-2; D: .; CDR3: CASSHAVGSGTDTQYF; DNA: TGTGCCAGCAGTCATGCGGTAGGGTCGGGGACAGATACGCAGTATTTT
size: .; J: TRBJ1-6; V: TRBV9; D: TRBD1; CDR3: CASSRTGSSYNSPLHF; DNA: TGTGCCAGCAGCCGGACAGGGAGCTCCTATAATTCACCCCTCCACTTT
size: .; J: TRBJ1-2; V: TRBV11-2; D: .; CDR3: CASSLDTATYGYTF; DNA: TGTGCCAGCAGCTTAGACACAGCCACATATGGCTACACCTTC
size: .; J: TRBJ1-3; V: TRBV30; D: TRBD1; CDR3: CAWKGQGRDTIYF; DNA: TGTGCCTGGAAGGGACAGGGGAGGGACACCATATATTTT
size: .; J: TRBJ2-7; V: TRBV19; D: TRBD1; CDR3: CASSIGQGGVSYEQYF; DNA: TGTGCCAGTAGTATAGGACAGGGCGGTGTATCCTACGAGCAGTACTTC
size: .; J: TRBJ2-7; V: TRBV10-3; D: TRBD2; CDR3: CAARLAGGFEQYF; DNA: TGTGCCGCCCGACTAGCGGGGGGGTTCGAGCAGTACTTC
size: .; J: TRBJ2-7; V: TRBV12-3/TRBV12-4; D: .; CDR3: CASSSQGFTEQYF; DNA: TGTGCCAGCAGTTCACAGGGATTCACCGAGCAGTACTTC
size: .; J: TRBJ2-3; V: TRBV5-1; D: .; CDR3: CASSLAGDVTDTQYF; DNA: TGCGCCAGCAGCTTGGCAGGGGATGTAACAGATACGCAGTATTTT
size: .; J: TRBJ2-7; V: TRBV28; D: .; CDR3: CASSLGGATTYEQYF; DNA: TGTGCCAGCAGTTTGGGGGGGGCGACGACCTACGAGCAGTACTTC
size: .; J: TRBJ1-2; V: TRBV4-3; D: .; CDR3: CASSQGAGGYGYTF; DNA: TGCGCCAGCAGCCAAGGAGCGGGCGGCTATGGCTACACCTTC
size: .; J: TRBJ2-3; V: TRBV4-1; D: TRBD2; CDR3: CASSTRDYPPFTDTQYF; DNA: TGCGCCAGCAGCACCCGGGACTACCCACCTTTCACAGATACGCAGTATTTT
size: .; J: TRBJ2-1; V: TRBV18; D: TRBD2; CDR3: CASSPSGGYNEQFF; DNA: TGTGCCAGCTCACCTAGCGGGGGCTACAATGAGCAGTTCTTC
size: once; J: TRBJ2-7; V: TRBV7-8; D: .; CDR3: CASSSTGYEQYF; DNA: TGTGCCAGCAGCTCAACAGGATACGAGCAGTACTTC
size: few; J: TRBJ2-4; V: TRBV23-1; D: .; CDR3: CASSQSLAKNIQYF; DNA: TGCGCCAGCAGTCAATCCTTAGCCAAAAACATTCAGTACTTC
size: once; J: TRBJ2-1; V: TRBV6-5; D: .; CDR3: CASTLEPSQGEQFF; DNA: TGTGCCAGCACTCTCGAACCTTCTCAGGGGGAGCAGTTCTTC
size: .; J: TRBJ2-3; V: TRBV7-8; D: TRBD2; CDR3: CASSFPTSGGTTDTQYF; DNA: TGTGCCAGCAGCTTCCCGACTAGCGGGGGGACCACAGATACGCAGTATTTT
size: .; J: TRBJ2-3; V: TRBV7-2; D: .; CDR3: CASSLGLTNTDTQYF; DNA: TGTGCCAGCAGCTTAGGACTAACCAACACAGATACGCAGTATTTT
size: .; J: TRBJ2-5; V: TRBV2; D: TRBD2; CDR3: CASRVSGGAETQYF; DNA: TGTGCCAGCAGAGTTAGCGGGGGGGCAGAGACCCAGTACTTC
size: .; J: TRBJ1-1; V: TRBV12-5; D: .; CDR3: CATSLGPGTEAFF; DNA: TGTGCTACCTCCCTAGGTCCGGGCACTGAAGCTTTCTTT